Below, one T cell receptor (beta chain) is given with its context. This clonotype was recorded at least ten times. The specificity of this receptor is unknown. No clone much larger than this one lies a single base away; base qualities are absent. This specimen belongs to a study of T cells in Graves' hyperthyroidism and ophthalmopathy (dated by TCRdb to 2018 to 2020). In the study overall: Peripheral blood was collected at initial diagnosis, before any treatment. To identify TCR V-J signatures that set the groups apart, the researchers used a discovery cohort of 100 patients, made up of around 42 with Graves' ophthalmopathy and 57 with stable Graves' hyperthyroidism. Prospective prediction of ophthalmopathy was tested in an independent validation cohort consisting of roughly 20 hyperthyroidism patients and some 17 patients who later progressed to ophthalmopathy. For training and testing, the 100 or so patients in the discovery cohort were randomly divided in a 7:3 ratio. In addition, the study compared T-cell repertoires in thyroid tissue and in blood from several Graves' hyperthyroidism patients. After blood sampling, hyperthyroidism patients were treated with methimazole at a starting dose of 30 mg daily, and ophthalmopathy patients were treated with high-dose intravenous methylprednisolone. The paper describes TCR Vbeta CDR3 sequencing of around 130 peripheral blood samples, made up of under 50 ophthalmopathy patients, some 76 hyperthyroidism patients and roughly 17 progressor patients. Summary of the overall study and its limitations: In validation, progression to ophthalmopathy was predicted by the model with around 71% sensitivity and approximately 78% specificity, a median of approximately 7.1 months before onset. No statistical method was used to fix the sample size in advance, and group allocation was not hidden from the investigators. A model built on a 13 V-J signature distinguished ophthalmopathy from stable hyperthyroidism, reaching around 90% sensitivity and about 81% specificity in cross-validation and 80%/75% in testing. Blood samples also contained most of the expanded thyroid clonotypes (frequency above 0.001), which suggests that blood repertoires may reflect thyroid immune responses.

Hyperthyroidism patients were newly diagnosed, with disease duration under 2 months, and aged 18 to 65 years. Exclusion was applied to patients with uncontrolled infections, other autoimmune diseases, pregnancy or lactation. Diagnoses were established on the basis of clinical symptoms, serum thyroxine and TRAb, thyroid ultrasound, and orbital computed tomography. Blood from progressor patients was drawn when they were first diagnosed with hyperthyroidism, before any ophthalmopathy symptoms appeared. Ficoll-Paque density gradient centrifugation was used to isolate PBMCs from around 10 ml of fresh peripheral blood. Progressor patients were initially diagnosed with Graves' hyperthyroidism and developed ophthalmopathy during follow-up. Total RNA was extracted using Trizol reagent, and RNA quality was assessed on an Agilent 2100 Bioanalyzer. In the germline V gene, CDR1 corresponds to MNHNS and CDR2 to SASEGT. The CDR3 has 15 amino acids, counting the end cysteine and phenylalanine. CDR3 DNA is the only sequence kept; it has 45 bases, read in frame from the first base. For this chain, trimming is 6 bases at the V end and 5 bases at the J end, and the number of junction bases without a gene match is 9.

TCR beta CDR3 regions were amplified from RNA transcripts. For the first round of RT-PCR on the TCR CDR3, the HTBI primer set was used together with the Qiagen OneStep RT-PCR kit. A second multiplex PCR round built the libraries, followed by size selection and purification. Libraries were sequenced paired-end with 100 bp reads on an Illumina HiSeq2000. Per the source publication's procedure: Raw data were processed with SOAPnuke, discarding reads with adapters, uncalled bases, mean Phred below 15, or no exact constant-primer or identifier match. High-quality paired reads were merged with COPE v1.2.5, and unique nucleotide sequences were defined as clonotypes. MiTCR v1.1 was used to align clonotypes to the IMGT TRBV, TRBD and TRBJ reference segments. Analysis was restricted to V-J combinations with a frequency above 0.0001, which covered about 99% of repertoires. The TCS score was defined as the ratio of F50 (clonal expansion) to E x V (chaos), calculated using BLOSUM62-based TCRdist between CDR3 peptides within each V-J. Welch's t-statistics and random forest reduced several hundred V-J features to roughly 13, which were used in a naive Bayes classifier (R e1071). TCRdb reworked the public reads: Q25 trimming with fastp, MiXCR clone assembly, productive beta chains retained. Each entry is one CDR3 protein sequence, shown with its most common DNA and genes. TCRdb, rather than the study authors, made the V and J calls. Recorded for this sample are about 400,000 distinct CDR3 sequences; around 16% of them occurred a single time. The leading ten clones occupy around a quarter of the sample.

This sequence was found in a woman younger than 35 with Graves' hyperthyroidism that later progressed to Graves' ophthalmopathy. The specimen was blood. Rearrangement joined TRBV6-1 to TRBJ2-3, and 9 bases in between align with TRBD1. The CDR3 region: CASSERDREVDTQYF. The nucleotide sequence reads as follows: TGTGCCAGCAGCGAACGGGACAGGGAAGTAGATACGCAGTATTTT.